This T cell receptor beta chain was obtained from a study of T-cell reconstitution after alpha-beta-depleted transplantation in children. This clonotype showed up many times. CDR1 is SGDLS, CDR2 YYNGEE, per germline. V dropped 3 bases and J dropped 0 bases, with 10 bases sitting between them. The CDR3 is 15 amino acids. Unique molecular identifiers were used in preparing the TCRbeta library. TCRdb re-called the PCR reads through MiXCR, storing one row per CDR3 protein. The table includes roughly 220,000 distinct CDR3 sequences, more than 7.5% detected once. The receptor comes from a human donor who donated a stem cell graft to a child with SCID. Sequenced material: PBMCs from the stem cell graft donor, taken from the stem cell graft. The V gene is TRBV9, the J gene TRBJ2-1; D may be TRBD1 (5 bases). DNA for the CDR3: TGTGCCAGCAGCGAAGTAGACAGCTCCTACAATGAGCAGTTCTTC. Amino acids: CASSEVDSSYNEQFF.